Listed here are 8 T cell receptor beta chains from one sample, sequenced in a study of identical twins. TCRdb passed the 5' RACE reads through MiXCR, listing each CDR3 protein once. The profile shows around 280,000 distinct CDR3 sequences, more than 6.5% of them singletons. Separately, the same data were catalogued under a study of yellow fever vaccine responses in identical twins.

What was sequenced was memory (CD45RO+) T cells sorted from blood. All receptors come from a woman under 30 in good health.

This clonotype was seen repeatedly, ten times or more. This chain uses TRBV7-7 with TRBJ2-2, with a tentative D call TRBD1 (6 bases). This CDR3 is built from 15 residues. The germline V gene encodes CDR1 SSHAT and CDR2 FNYEAQ (reference sequence). Trimming took 4 bases from V and 1 from J, leaving 10 bases between them. CDR3 bases: TGTGCCAGCAGCTCCGGGACATGGAACACCGGGGAGCTGTTTTTT. This sequence encodes CASSSGTWNTGELFF.

This clonotype has a count of ten or more. The rearrangement links TRBV7-2 to TRBJ2-3, with D possibly TRBD2 on 5 matching bases. Between the trimmed V and J ends, which lost 4 bases and 6 bases, there was a span of 17 bases. Per the germline V gene, CDR1 is SGHTA and CDR2 is FQGNSA. The CDR3 has 15 amino acids. In DNA, the CDR3 is TGTGCCAGCAGCTCGCCCGTGGGTGGCGGGGATACGCAGTATTTT. Translation gives CASSSPVGGGDTQYF.

This clonotype turned up a few times. The genes are TRBV10-3 and TRBJ2-7, with D uncertain. Germline-derived CDR1 and CDR2 are ENHRY and SYGVKD. V lost 4 bases and J lost 2, with 3 bases in between. CDR3 length equals 11 residues. For the CDR3, the DNA is TGTGCCATCAGTGGGACCTACGAGCAGTACTTC. Protein: CAISGTYEQYF.

This clonotype showed up just a few times. J is TRBJ2-1 and V is TRBV19, with 9 positions matching TRBD1. J gave up 3 bases and V 6 bases, and 3 bases lay outside the gene matches. The CDR3 loop spans 14 amino acids. Germline V lookup: CDR1 LNHDA, CDR2 SQIVND (reference sequence). This CDR3 is CASSRDRDYNEQFF. CDR3 DNA sequence: TGTGCCAGTAGCCGGGACAGGGACTACAATGAGCAGTTCTTC.

This clonotype showed up many times. The chain carries TRBV29-1 and TRBJ2-3; D unclear. This CDR3 has 17 amino acids. V shed 0 bases and J shed 0 bases, with 16 bases lying between them. Germline assignment: CDR1 SQVTM and CDR2 ANQGSEA. The CDR3 reads CSVEDRIGRTSTDTQYF. CDR3 coding DNA: TGCAGCGTTGAAGATAGGATCGGGCGTACTAGCACAGATACGCAGTATTTT.

Written as DNA, the CDR3 is TGTGCCAGCAGCTTAGATCTTCCGGGACAGGCGAACACTGAAGCTTTCTTT. Amino acids: CASSLDLPGQANTEAFF. The chain joins TRBV11-3 to TRBJ1-1; TRBD1 matches 8 bases. The CDR3 is 17 amino acids. Trimming removed 0 bases from V and 1 base from J; junction bases left unmatched: 7. Germline V gene data show CDR1 as SGHNT and CDR2 as YENEEA.

V is TRBV11-2 and J is TRBJ2-6; no firm D call. Germline V gives CDR1 SGHAT, CDR2 FQNNGV. The CDR3 runs to 16 residues. Trimming pared 3 bases from V and 0 bases from J, leaving 9 bases between. DNA of the CDR3: TGTGCCAGCAGCTTGCTGGACGCCTCTGGGGCCAACGTCCTGACTTTC. Encoded protein: CASSLLDASGANVLTF.

The chain carries TRBV2 and TRBJ2-5, with 7 bases identical to TRBD2. The J segment lost 1 base and the V segment lost 9 bases, leaving 8 bases of the junction unmatched. This CDR3 is built from 14 residues. Germline V gene data show CDR1 as SNHLY and CDR2 as FYNNEI. Written as DNA, the CDR3 is TGTGCCAGTAAAAACCTAGCGGCCCAAGAGACCCAGTACTTC. Protein: CASKNLAAQETQYF.